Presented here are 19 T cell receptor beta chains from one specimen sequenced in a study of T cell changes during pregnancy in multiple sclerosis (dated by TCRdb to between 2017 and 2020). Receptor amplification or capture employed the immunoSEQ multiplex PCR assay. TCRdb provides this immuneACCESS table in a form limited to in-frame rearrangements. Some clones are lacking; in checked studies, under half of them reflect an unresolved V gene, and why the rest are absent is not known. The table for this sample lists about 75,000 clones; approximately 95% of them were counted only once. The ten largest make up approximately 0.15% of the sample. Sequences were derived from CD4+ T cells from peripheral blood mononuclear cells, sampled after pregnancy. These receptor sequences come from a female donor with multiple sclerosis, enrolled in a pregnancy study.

The CDR3 is CASSVRGGLADTGELFF. CDR3 DNA: TGTGCCAGCAGCGTCCGAGGGGGACTAGCGGACACCGGGGAGCTGTTTTTT. The V call is TRBV9, the J call TRBJ2-2, with TRBD2 matching 11 bases. The germline gives CDR1 SGDLS, CDR2 YYNGEE. This CDR3 contains 17 residues. Germline trimming cut 2 bases from V and 3 bases from J; bases unmatched to any gene: 6. The full variable domain, with the rest looked up from reference TRBV9 and TRBJ2-2, is DSGVTQTPKHLITATGQRVTLRCSPRSGDLSVYWYQQSLDQGLQFLIQYYNGEERAKGNILERFSAQQFPDLHSELNLSSLELGDSALYFCASSVRGGLADTGELFFGEGSRLTVL.

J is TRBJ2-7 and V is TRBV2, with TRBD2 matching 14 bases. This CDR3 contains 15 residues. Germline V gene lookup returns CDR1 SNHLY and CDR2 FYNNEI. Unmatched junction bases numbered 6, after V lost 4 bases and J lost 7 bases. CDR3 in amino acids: CASSVGLAGDEEQYF. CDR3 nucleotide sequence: TGTGCCAGCAGTGTGGGACTAGCGGGAGATGAAGAGCAGTACTTC.

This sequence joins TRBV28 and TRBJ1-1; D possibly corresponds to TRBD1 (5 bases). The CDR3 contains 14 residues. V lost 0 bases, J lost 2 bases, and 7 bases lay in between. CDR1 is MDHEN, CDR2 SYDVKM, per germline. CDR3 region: CASSLWGPNTEAFF. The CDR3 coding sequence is TGTGCCAGCAGTTTATGGGGGCCCAACACTGAAGCTTTCTTT.

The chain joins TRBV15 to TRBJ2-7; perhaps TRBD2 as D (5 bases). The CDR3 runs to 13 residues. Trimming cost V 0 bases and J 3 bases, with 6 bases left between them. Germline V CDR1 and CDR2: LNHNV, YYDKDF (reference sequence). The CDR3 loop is CATSRDAGYEQYF. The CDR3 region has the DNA TGTGCCACCAGCAGAGATGCGGGCTACGAGCAGTACTTC.

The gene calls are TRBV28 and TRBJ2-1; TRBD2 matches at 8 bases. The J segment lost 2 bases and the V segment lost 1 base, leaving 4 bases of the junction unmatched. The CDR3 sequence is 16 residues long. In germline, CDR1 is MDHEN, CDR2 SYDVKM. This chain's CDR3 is CASSLLTSAPYNEQFF. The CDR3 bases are TGTGCCAGCAGTTTATTGACTAGCGCACCCTACAATGAGCAGTTCTTC.

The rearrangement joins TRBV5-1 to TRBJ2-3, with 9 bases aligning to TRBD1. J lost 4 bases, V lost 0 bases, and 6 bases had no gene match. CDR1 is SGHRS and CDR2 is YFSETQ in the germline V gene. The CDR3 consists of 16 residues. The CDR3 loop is CASSLAPGTGSDTQYF. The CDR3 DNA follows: TGCGCCAGCAGCTTGGCTCCCGGGACAGGGTCAGATACGCAGTATTTT.

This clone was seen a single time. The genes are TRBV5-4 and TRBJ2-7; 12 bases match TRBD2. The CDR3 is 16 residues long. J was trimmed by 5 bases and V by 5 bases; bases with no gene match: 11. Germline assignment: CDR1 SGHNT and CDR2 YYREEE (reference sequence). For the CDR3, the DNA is TGTGCCAGCAGTTTATCTCCGACTAGCGGGAGTAACGAGCAGTACTTC. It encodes CASSLSPTSGSNEQYF.

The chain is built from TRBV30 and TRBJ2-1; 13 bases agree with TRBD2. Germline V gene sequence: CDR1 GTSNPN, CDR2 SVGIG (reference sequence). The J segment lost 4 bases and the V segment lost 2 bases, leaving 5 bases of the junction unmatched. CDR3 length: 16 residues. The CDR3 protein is CAWSRLGLAGYNEQFF. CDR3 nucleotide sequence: TGTGCCTGGAGTCGATTGGGACTAGCGGGATACAATGAGCAGTTCTTC.

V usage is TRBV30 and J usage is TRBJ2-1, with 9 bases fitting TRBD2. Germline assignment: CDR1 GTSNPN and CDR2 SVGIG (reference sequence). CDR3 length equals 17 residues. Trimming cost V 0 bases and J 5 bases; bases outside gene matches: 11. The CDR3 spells CAWSVRSRLAGNNEQFF. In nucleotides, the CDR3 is TGTGCCTGGAGTGTAAGGTCGCGGCTAGCGGGAAACAATGAGCAGTTCTTC. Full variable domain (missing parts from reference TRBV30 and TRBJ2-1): SQTIHQWPATLVQPVGSPLSLECTVEGTSNPNLYWYRQAAGRGLQLLFYSVGIGQISSEVPQNLSASRPQDRQFILSSKKLLLSDSGFYLCAWSVRSRLAGNNEQFFGPGTRLTVL.

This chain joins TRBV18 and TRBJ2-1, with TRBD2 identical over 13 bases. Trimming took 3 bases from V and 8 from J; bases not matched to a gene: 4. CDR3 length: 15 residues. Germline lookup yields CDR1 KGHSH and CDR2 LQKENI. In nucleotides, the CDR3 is TGTGCCAGCTCACCTGGACTAGCGGGAGCCGATGAGCAGTTCTTC. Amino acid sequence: CASSPGLAGADEQFF.

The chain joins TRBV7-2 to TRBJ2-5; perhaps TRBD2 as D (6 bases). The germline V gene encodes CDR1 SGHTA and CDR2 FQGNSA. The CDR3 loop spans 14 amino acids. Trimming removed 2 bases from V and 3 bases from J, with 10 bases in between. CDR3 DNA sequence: TGTGCCAGCAGCTTATTGCGCGGGAAAGAGACCCAGTACTTC. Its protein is CASSLLRGKETQYF.

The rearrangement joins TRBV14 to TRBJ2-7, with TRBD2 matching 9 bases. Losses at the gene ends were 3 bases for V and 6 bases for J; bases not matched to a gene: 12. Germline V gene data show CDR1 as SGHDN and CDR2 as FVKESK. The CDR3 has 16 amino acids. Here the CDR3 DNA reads TGTGCCAGCAGCCAGCTGATAGCGGGAGTGGGCGGCGAGCAGTACTTC. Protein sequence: CASSQLIAGVGGEQYF.

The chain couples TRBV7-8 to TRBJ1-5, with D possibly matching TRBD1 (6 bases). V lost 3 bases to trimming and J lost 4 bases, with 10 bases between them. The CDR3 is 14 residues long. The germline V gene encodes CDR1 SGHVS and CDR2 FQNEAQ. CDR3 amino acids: CASSLVDSNQPQHF. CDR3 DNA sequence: TGTGCCAGCAGCTTGGTGGACAGTAATCAGCCCCAGCATTTT.

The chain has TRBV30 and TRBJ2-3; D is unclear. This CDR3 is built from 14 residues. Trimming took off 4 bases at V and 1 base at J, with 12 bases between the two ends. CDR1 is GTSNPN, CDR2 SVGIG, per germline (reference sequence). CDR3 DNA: TGTGCCTGGACCCGGGTCTCGCGCACAGATACGCAGTATTTT. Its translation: CAWTRVSRTDTQYF.

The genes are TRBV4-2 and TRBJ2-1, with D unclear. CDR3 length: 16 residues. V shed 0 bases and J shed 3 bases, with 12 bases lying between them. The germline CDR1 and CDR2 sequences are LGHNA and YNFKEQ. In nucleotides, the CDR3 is TGTGCCAGCAGCCAAGATACCACAGCCCACTACAATGAGCAGTTCTTC. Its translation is CASSQDTTAHYNEQFF.

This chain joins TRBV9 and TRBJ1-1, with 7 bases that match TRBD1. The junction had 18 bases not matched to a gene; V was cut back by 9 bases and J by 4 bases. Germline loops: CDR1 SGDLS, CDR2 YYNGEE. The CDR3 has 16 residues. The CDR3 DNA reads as TGTGCCAACAATCACCGACAGGGACTCGGGAGCACTGAAGCTTTCTTT. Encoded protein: CANNHRQGLGSTEAFF.

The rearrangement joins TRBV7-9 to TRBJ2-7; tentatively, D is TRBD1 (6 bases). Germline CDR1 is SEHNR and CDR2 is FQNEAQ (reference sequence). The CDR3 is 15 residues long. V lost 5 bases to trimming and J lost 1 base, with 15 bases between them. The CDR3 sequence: CASSQDSRFSYEQYF. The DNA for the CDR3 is TGTGCCAGCAGCCAGGACAGCCGTTTTTCCTACGAGCAGTACTTC. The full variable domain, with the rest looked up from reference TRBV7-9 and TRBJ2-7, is DTGVSQNPRHKITKRGQNVTFRCDPISEHNRLYWYRQTLGQGPEFLTYFQNEAQLEKSRLLSDRFSAERPKGSFSTLEIQRTEQGDSAMYLCASSQDSRFSYEQYFGPGTRLTVT.

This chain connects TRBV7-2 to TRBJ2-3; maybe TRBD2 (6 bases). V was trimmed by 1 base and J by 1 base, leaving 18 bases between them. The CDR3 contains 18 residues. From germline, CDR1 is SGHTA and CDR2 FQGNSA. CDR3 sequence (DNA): TGTGCCAGCAGCTTAGAAGGGTTGGGCGGGAAGGGCACAGATACGCAGTATTTT. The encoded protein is CASSLEGLGGKGTDTQYF.

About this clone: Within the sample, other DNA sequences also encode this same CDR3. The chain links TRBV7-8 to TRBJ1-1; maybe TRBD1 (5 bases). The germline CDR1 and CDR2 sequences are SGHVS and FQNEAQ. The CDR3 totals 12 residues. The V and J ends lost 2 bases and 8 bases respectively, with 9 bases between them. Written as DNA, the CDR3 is TGTGCCAGCAGCTTAACAGGTTTCGAAGCTTTCTTT. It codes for CASSLTGFEAFF.